Listed below are T cell receptor beta chains from one sample, sequenced in a study of early T cells in non-severe SARS-CoV-2 infection. TCRdb reprocessed the 5' RACE reads via MiXCR and lists one record per CDR3 protein. The table includes about 48,000 distinct CDR3 sequences, about 9.2% detected once. Sequenced material: whole blood. The source of these receptors is an adult who was a healthcare worker with PCR-confirmed SARS-CoV-2 infection or an uninfected control (not recorded which). CDR3s include the opening cysteine and the closing phenylalanine or tryptophan. Fields, in order: V gene, D gene, clone size, J gene, CDR3 length, CDR3 DNA, CDR3 protein. A D gene is named only where the DNA matches it firmly. For some rows the clone size is stated as once, few or many, or as a class when expanded; others skip it.

TRBV6-6	.	.	TRBJ2-3	14	TGTGCCAGCAGTGGGGATTATCTCACAGATACGCAGTATTTT	CASSGDYLTDTQYF
TRBV2	TRBD1	few	TRBJ1-1	15	TGTGCCAGCTTCGGACAGGGGGCTAGGAGCACTGAAGCTTTCTTT	CASFGQGARSTEAFF
TRBV11-2	.	.	TRBJ2-3	16	TGTGCCAGCAGCACTGCTCGGACAGACCTAACAGATACGCAGTATTTT	CASSTARTDLTDTQYF
TRBV7-9	.	many	TRBJ2-3	17	TGTGCCAGCAGCCCAACTTCCTTGGGCTGGGCCTCAGATACGCAGTATTTT	CASSPTSLGWASDTQYF
TRBV4-1	TRBD2	medium-sized	TRBJ2-7	18	TGCGCCAGCAGCATCGGTCTAGCGGGAGAAAGTCGCTCCTACGAGCAGTACTTC	CASSIGLAGESRSYEQYF
TRBV2	.	.	TRBJ2-2	15	TGTGCCAGCTCCGCCCGGCGGGCCAACACCGGGGAGCTGTTTTTT	CASSARRANTGELFF
TRBV4-1	.	.	TRBJ2-7	13	TGCGCCAGCAGCCACACGAGGGGTGGCGAGCAGTACTTC	CASSHTRGGEQYF
TRBV5-6	.	many	TRBJ2-7	14	TGTGCCAGCAGCTTGGGGCCGAGAGGCTACGAGCAGTACTTC	CASSLGPRGYEQYF
TRBV11-2	TRBD2	few	TRBJ2-1	15	TGTGCCAGCAGCGTTACTAGCGGGGGTTTCAATGAGCAGTTCTTC	CASSVTSGGFNEQFF
TRBV20-1	TRBD1	many	TRBJ2-7	14	TGCAGTGCTAGACAGGGGGCATCTCTATTAGAGCAGTACTTC	CSARQGASLLEQYF
TRBV7-6	TRBD2	many	TRBJ2-1	14	TGTGCCAGCAGCTTGGGAGCGGGGATTAATGAGCAGTTCTTC	CASSLGAGINEQFF
TRBV3-1	.	once	TRBJ2-3	18	TGTGCCAGCAGCCAAACCCCCCGATCGCGGCGGAGCACAGATACGCAGTATTTT	CASSQTPRSRRSTDTQYF
TRBV7-3	.	many	TRBJ1-2	13	TGTGCCAGCAGCTTAACGGCGGAAGGTTTCTACACCTTC	CASSLTAEGFYTF